A selection of T cell receptor beta chains follows, all from one sample in a study of long-term antiretroviral therapy in people with HIV. The assay was immunoSEQ multiplex PCR, and TCRdb's table has in-frame clones only and misses some. The sample shows around 35,000 clones, approximately 96% of them seen only once. The source material was unsorted PBMCs, sampled 6.5 to 6.6 years after starting antiretroviral therapy. These receptors all come from a man under 40 with HIV. CDR3s include the opening cysteine and the closing phenylalanine or tryptophan. The D gene is left open where the match is weak.

j_call	v_call	d_call	cdr3_aa
TRBJ1-1	TRBV2	.	CASRRVMGGEAFF
TRBJ1-5	TRBV4-1	.	CASSQGDSNQPQHF
TRBJ2-4	TRBV21-1	.	CARTGTEAYF
TRBJ2-2	TRBV19	.	CASTLPGATGELFF
TRBJ1-1	TRBV30	.	CAWRVGGNTEAFF
TRBJ2-5	TRBV7-9	TRBD2	CASSFRLAETQYF
TRBJ1-2	TRBV5-6	TRBD1	CASSPETGQGNGYTF
TRBJ2-1	TRBV6-1	TRBD1	CASTLDRGPYNEQFF
TRBJ1-6	TRBV27	.	CASSQIRGGNSPLHF
TRBJ2-2	TRBV6-1	.	CASRELGELFF
TRBJ2-7	TRBV27	.	CASSFIGQIYEQYF
TRBJ2-2	TRBV19	.	CASSLSGPNTGELFF
TRBJ1-6	TRBV20-1	.	CSRPGNLF
TRBJ2-3	TRBV7-8	TRBD2	CASGGGLAGGPGTQYF
TRBJ1-2	TRBV4-1	.	CASSQDRGGNGYTF
TRBJ2-1	TRBV7-2	TRBD1	CASVRTGEYNEQFF
TRBJ2-1	TRBV19	.	CASSVQASSYNEQFF
TRBJ2-1	TRBV10-2	TRBD1	CASRKTGQHNEQFF
TRBJ2-7	TRBV2	.	CASSRDISYEQYF
TRBJ1-1	TRBV6-5	TRBD1	CASSYSRLAGGTEAFF
TRBJ2-7	TRBV10-3	TRBD1	CAATGDPNEQYF
TRBJ2-7	TRBV5-4	TRBD1	CASSSRDRIHYEQYF
TRBJ1-5	TRBV6-5	.	CASSSKGGYQPQHF
TRBJ2-5	TRBV25-1	TRBD1	CASSEIRTGGETQYF
TRBJ2-6	TRBV9	.	CASSVNGHAPFSGANVLTF
TRBJ2-7	TRBV11-3	.	CASSMPGYEQYF
TRBJ2-2	TRBV11-2	.	CASSQDSTGELFF
TRBJ2-1	TRBV7-2	TRBD1	CASSLRTGLNEQFF
TRBJ2-3	TRBV10-3	TRBD2	CAIRPLAGVDTQYF
TRBJ1-1	TRBV7-2	.	CASSLDAGMNTEAFF
TRBJ1-2	TRBV6-4	.	CASSAGVGGGYTF
TRBJ2-5	TRBV15	.	CATRKNLAEETQYF
TRBJ2-7	TRBV5-1	.	CASSLTRDEQYF
TRBJ1-4	TRBV9	TRBD1	CASSPRDRTNEKLFF
TRBJ1-4	TRBV6-6	.	CASSYRAATNEKLFF
TRBJ1-2	TRBV9	TRBD1	CARDIGGCGYTF
TRBJ1-1	TRBV30	.	CAWRAGNTEAFF
TRBJ1-5	TRBV6-6	.	CASSSADNQPQHF
TRBJ1-3	TRBV14	TRBD1	CASSPTGGIGNTIYF
TRBJ2-7	TRBV5-5	TRBD1	CASTHRGSYEQYF
TRBJ2-5	TRBV9	TRBD2	CASSFRRGGEETQYF
TRBJ2-7	TRBV7-6	TRBD1	CASRGTGAESLEQYF
TRBJ2-7	TRBV9	.	CASSPGSNSYEQYF
TRBJ2-7	TRBV30	TRBD2	CAWSWGGAYEQYF
TRBJ2-1	TRBV7-9	TRBD1	CASSPTGQAYNEQFF
TRBJ2-5	TRBV29-1	.	CSAVWVGETQYF
TRBJ2-7	TRBV4-3	.	CASSQGHF
TRBJ2-1	TRBV4-3	.	CASSQSHPLYNEQFF
TRBJ1-1	TRBV7-6	TRBD1	CASSLVGTGGGSVNTEAFF
TRBJ2-1	TRBV27	TRBD2	CASSPLAGAYNEQFF